Listed here is a single TCR beta chain. This clone appeared a few times. Which antigen it targets is not known. One base away there is no much larger clone; base qualities are not given. All of the isolated RNA was reverse transcribed with the High Capacity cDNA Reverse Transcription Kit, so expressed TCRB transcripts were sequenced. Deep immunoSEQ sequencing was performed on naive, central memory and regulatory T cell samples, with an average of roughly 3.3 million total reads per sample. After sorted cells were lysed in RLT buffer, RNA was extracted with DNase-treated RNeasy Micro or Mini kits, with the choice depending on cell number. To prevent cross-contamination, each cell subset was processed individually, whereas patient and healthy donor samples were processed jointly. Using the immunoSEQ multiplex PCR, TCRB sequences were amplified from cDNA into 87-bp fragments spanning the CDR3 region. Sequencing of the amplicons was done on the Illumina HiSeq platform. Turning to the authors' computational methods: PCR bias was computationally corrected using synthetic template baselines, reads within Hamming distance 2 were collapsed, and singletons that could not be merged were discarded. Reads were aligned against IMGT so that V, D and J genes, CDR3 length and insertions or deletions at six rearrangement sites could be assigned. Within each subset, clonotype counts were normalized to sorted cell number, and only after that were true diversity and Gini coefficients computed with the tcR R package. The overlap coefficient, calculated on TCRB nucleotide sequences, was used to quantify repertoire sharing. What TCRdb holds here is the immuneACCESS table cut down to in-frame rearrangements. Part of the clones is not present; checked against another copy, under half of the missing clones reflect an unresolved V gene, and the others are unexplained. V and J calls and clone size come straight from that table; D and trimming were deduced from the DNA. The sample table records 120,000 to 150,000 clones; about 13% of these occur just once. Less than 1.5% of the sample rests with the top ten.

A single peripheral blood draw of approximately 120 mL on average was collected from each donor into heparinised tubes. Using a panel that included CD45RO, CCR7, CD25, CD127, CD95 and CD27, naive, central memory, regulatory and stem cell-like memory CD4+ T cells were sorted on a BD FACSAria II. All sorted populations exceeded 95% purity. PBMCs were separated immediately by Lymphoprep density gradient centrifugation and were stained directly, without being cultured. So that batch effects would be minimized, each experiment stained and sorted samples in pairs, pairing one healthy donor with one patient. The data stem from a study of beta chain features in type 1 diabetes (dated by TCRdb to between 2018 and 2020). In terms of the full investigation: No differences in mean age, gender distribution, total cell number or subset yield were found between patients and healthy donors. Across all samples, fewer than 130 million sorted cells were examined, and cell number per subset correlated strongly with RNA yield. The study compared TCRB repertoires of sorted circulating CD4+ T cell subsets between recently diagnosed type 1 diabetes patients and matched healthy donors. Regulatory and stem cell-like memory subsets were isolated from only 8 patients and roughly 8 healthy donors, whereas naive and central memory subsets came from all 30 or so donors. General conclusions and limits of the study: Fewer insertions and more nucleotide deletions at VDJ recombination sites were observed in patients with type 1 diabetes, implying thymic rearrangement abnormalities. Shorter templates might be favored by PCR, yet because patient and control samples were amplified and corrected together, any such skew would affect both groups equally. Naive, central memory and regulatory TCRB repertoires appeared to be more similar among patients than among healthy donors. HLA sub-analyses involved small numbers of individuals, so any influence of HLA type on TCRB rearrangement remained unresolved. A moderate but significant shortening of TCRB CDR3 length was observed in type 1 diabetes patients in all four CD4+ subsets. Because cDNA rather than genomic DNA was sequenced, highly expressing activated cells could have been over-represented, although no difference in activation and CD3 levels was found between groups.

The TCR was taken from a man aged 18 to 29 with type 1 diabetes. The sequenced sample was central memory CD4+ T cells from blood.

The base sequence is TGTGCCAGCAGTCAAGGTTTTCACGGGAATTCACCCCTCCACTTT. This codes for CASSQGFHGNSPLHF. The sequence is built from TRBV21-1 and TRBJ1-6. TRBV21-1 is shown as a pseudogene. The CDR3 goes from the cysteine to the phenylalanine over 15 residues. Only the CDR3 DNA is retained, 45 bases long and in frame from the first base.